The clone carrying this TCR beta chain was seen more than once but under ten times. The sample comes from a study of blood T cells in healthy people across ages. Isolated PBMCs totaled at least 6 million in each sample. The second PCR ran about 6 to 12 cycles with a sample-barcoded 5' primer and J-beta primers. One entry per CDR3 protein results from TCRdb running MiXCR on the 5' RACE reads. The sample holds 2 million or so distinct CDR3 sequences; about 50% are singletons and the top ten take approximately 2.1%. The sequence came from a woman aged 40-49 years in good health. The sample comprised blood.

The CDR3 DNA reads TGCAGTGCTTTTGATGGGGAGCAGTACTTC. Amino acids: CSAFDGEQYF. V gene TRBV20-1 combines with J gene TRBJ2-7; no firm D call. V lost 5 bases, J lost 7 bases, and 9 bases lay in between. Looked up from germline, CDR1 is DFQATT and CDR2 is SNEGSKA (reference sequence). This CDR3 has 10 amino acids.